Each of the 22 T cell receptor beta chains below was sequenced from the same sample in a study of T cells expressing NK-cell markers. From the 5' RACE reads, TCRdb lists one entry per CDR3 protein and no DNA. The sample table sets out roughly 450,000 distinct CDR3 sequences. The sequencing input was blood T cells: a sorted CD56 or NKG2C T cell subset, CD4+ or CD8+ T cells, or bulk PBMC T cells (not recorded which). These receptors all come from a woman aged 45-60 years in good health.

This CDR3 is CASSRGRTDTQYF. The chain is built from TRBV12-3 or TRBV12-4 and TRBJ2-3. This CDR3 region has 13 residues.

The chain carries TRBV24-1 and TRBJ2-2; the TCRdb D gene call, TRBD1, has no DNA to confirm it. The CDR3 extends over 18 amino acids. Germline V gene data show CDR1 as KGHDR and CDR2 as SFDVKD. CDR3: CATSESLRTGTVAGELFF.

The rearrangement uses TRBV6-2 or TRBV6-3 and TRBJ2-7; TCRdb reports TRBD1, a call that lacks DNA to check it against. This CDR3 has 11 residues. CDR1 is MNHEY and CDR2 is SVGEGT in the germline V gene. The CDR3 here is CASSEGSGQYF.

This rearrangement joins TRBV7-8 to TRBJ2-1; TCRdb selects TRBD1, and the lack of DNA leaves this call unchecked. CDR3 size: 15 residues. The germline CDR1 and CDR2 sequences are SGHVS and FQNEAQ. CDR3 in amino acids: CASTPKRGQFNEQFF.

The CDR3 sequence: CASSLARQGRRTEAFF. The V gene is TRBV7-9, the J gene TRBJ1-1; the TCRdb D gene call, TRBD1, has no DNA to confirm it. This CDR3 contains 16 residues. Germline V gene lookup returns CDR1 SEHNR and CDR2 FQNEAQ (reference sequence). The full variable domain, in which reference TRBV7-9 and TRBJ1-1 provide the parts outside the CDR3, is DTGVSQNPRHKITKRGQNVTFRCDPISEHNRLYWYRQTLGQGPEFLTYFQNEAQLEKSRLLSDRFSAERPKGSFSTLEIQRTEQGDSAMYLCASSLARQGRRTEAFFGQGTRLTVV.

The chain carries TRBV14 and TRBJ2-7. The CDR3 totals 13 residues. Germline CDR1 reads SGHDN; CDR2 reads FVKESK. The CDR3 reads CASSQFLSYEQYF.

CDR3 region: CSVLLTPGDYGYTF. The chain is built from TRBV29-1 and TRBJ1-2; the TCRdb D gene call, TRBD1, has no DNA to confirm it. The CDR3 consists of 14 residues. Germline CDR1 reads SQVTM; CDR2 reads ANQGSEA.

The chain has TRBV18 and TRBJ2-5; without DNA, the TCRdb call of TRBD2 cannot be checked. This CDR3 region has 16 residues. Per the germline V gene, CDR1 is KGHSH and CDR2 is LQKENI. This chain's CDR3 is CASSPSLTTLQETQYF. The full variable domain, rest sourced from reference TRBV18 and TRBJ2-5, is NAGVMQNPRHLVRRRGQEARLRCSPMKGHSHVYWYRQLPEEGLKFMVYLQKENIIDESGMPKERFSAEFPKEGPSILRIQQVVRGDSAAYFCASSPSLTTLQETQYFGPGTRLLVL.

The chain couples TRBV5-1 to TRBJ2-5. This CDR3 region has 13 residues. CDR1 and CDR2 (germline): SGHRS, YFSETQ. CDR3 sequence reads: CASSFLSRGTQYF.

V is TRBV27 and J is TRBJ2-1. This CDR3 has 15 residues. From germline, CDR1 is MNHEY and CDR2 SMNVEV (reference sequence). The CDR3 protein is CASRGIASTYNEQFF.

This rearrangement joins TRBV29-1 to TRBJ2-3; TCRdb proposes TRBD1, but this gene call is untestable without DNA. CDR1 and CDR2 from the germline V gene are SQVTM and ANQGSEA. The CDR3 extends over 15 amino acids. CDR3 sequence: CSVSGTFVLTDTQYF.

The chain recombines TRBV6-1 with TRBJ2-1; there is no DNA to check the TCRdb D call of TRBD2. Germline assignment: CDR1 MNHNS and CDR2 SASEGT. This CDR3 is 14 amino acids long. Here the CDR3 reads CASSEARAGGPKFF.

This rearrangement joins TRBV20-1 to TRBJ2-3. This CDR3 is 15 amino acids long. Germline V lookup: CDR1 DFQATT, CDR2 SNEGSKA (reference sequence). CDR3 amino acids: CSARRVPNPTDTQYF.

The chain recombines TRBV20-1 with TRBJ1-1; TCRdb's D call of TRBD1 is untestable without DNA. Germline CDR1 is DFQATT and CDR2 is SNEGSKA (reference sequence). This CDR3 is built from 16 residues. CDR3 loop: CSARKTGGFTNTEAFF.

V and J are TRBV12-3 or TRBV12-4 and TRBJ2-7; TCRdb's D gene call, TRBD1, goes unchecked for lack of DNA. This CDR3 has 13 residues. CDR3 loop: CASSKTGASEQYF.

The V call is TRBV4-2, the J call TRBJ1-1. Germline loops: CDR1 LGHNA, CDR2 YNFKEQ. The CDR3 consists of 14 residues. The CDR3 region is CASSQVRPAVEAFF.

This chain connects TRBV20-1 to TRBJ2-2; the TCRdb call, TRBD2, lacks DNA for checking. This CDR3 has 16 residues. Germline assignment: CDR1 DFQATT and CDR2 SNEGSKA (reference sequence). The CDR3 loop reads CSARGSGRKNTGELFF.

The V call is TRBV12-3 or TRBV12-4, the J call TRBJ2-1; TCRdb gives TRBD1 as the D gene, but with no DNA this cannot be confirmed. This CDR3 region has 17 residues. The CDR3 is CASSPAPRDPPFEEWFF.

The J gene is TRBJ2-1, the V gene TRBV7-2. Germline V gene lookup returns CDR1 SGHTA and CDR2 FQGNSA. This CDR3 contains 15 residues. The chain's CDR3 is CASSPSVFSYNEQFF. The complete variable domain, with remaining parts taken from reference TRBV7-2 and TRBJ2-1, reads GAGVSQSPSNKVTEKGKDVELRCDPISGHTALYWYRQSLGQGLEFLIYFQGNSAPDKSGLPSDRFSAERTGGSVSTLTIQRTQQEDSAVYLCASSPSVFSYNEQFFGPGTRLTVL.

The chain has TRBV5-1 and TRBJ1-2. Germline V gene lookup returns CDR1 SGHRS and CDR2 YFSETQ. This CDR3 has 13 residues. This CDR3 is CASSLVDNYGYTF.

V and J are TRBV29-1 and TRBJ2-1; TCRdb's assignment of TRBD2 cannot be checked, as there is no DNA. Germline-derived CDR1 and CDR2 are SQVTM and ANQGSEA. This CDR3 contains 11 residues. The CDR3 loop is CSVPGLNEQFF.

The V gene is TRBV6-5, the J gene TRBJ2-1; TCRdb returns TRBD2, unconfirmable since there is no DNA. This CDR3 spans 19 amino acids. The germline V gene has CDR1 MNHEY and CDR2 SVGAGI. The CDR3 loop is CASSSGPRTSGLSYNEQFF.